The clone carrying this TCR beta chain was detected only a few times. In the authors' methods: Reference gene primer amplification yielded estimated nucleated cell counts. Clones were read by immunoSEQ multiplex PCR, and TCRdb kept only the in-frame ones, dropping some. That table gives V, J and clone size, and the DNA gave D and trimming. The repertoire has roughly 90,000 clones, more than 65% of them found once; the top ten carry 16%. The sample belongs to a study of blood T cell repertoires in COVID-19. Germline V gene lookup returns CDR1 SNHLY and CDR2 FYNNEI. CDR3 size: 15 residues. J gave up 2 bases and V 2 bases, and 5 bases lay outside the gene matches.

This clonotype was sampled from a human donor in a cohort sampled during active COVID-19. The chain combines TRBV2 with TRBJ2-5; TRBD2 matches 7 bases. The sample was peripheral blood. The CDR3 coding sequence is TGTGCCAGCAGTGAATATTGGCGGGAGCAAGAGACCCAGTACTTC. Translation: CASSEYWREQETQYF. Full variable domain (missing parts from reference TRBV2 and TRBJ2-5): EPEVTQTPSHQVTQMGQEVILRCVPISNHLYFYWYRQILGQKVEFLVSFYNNEISEKSEIFDDQFSVERPDGSNFTLKIRSTKLEDSAMYFCASSEYWREQETQYFGPGTRLLVL.